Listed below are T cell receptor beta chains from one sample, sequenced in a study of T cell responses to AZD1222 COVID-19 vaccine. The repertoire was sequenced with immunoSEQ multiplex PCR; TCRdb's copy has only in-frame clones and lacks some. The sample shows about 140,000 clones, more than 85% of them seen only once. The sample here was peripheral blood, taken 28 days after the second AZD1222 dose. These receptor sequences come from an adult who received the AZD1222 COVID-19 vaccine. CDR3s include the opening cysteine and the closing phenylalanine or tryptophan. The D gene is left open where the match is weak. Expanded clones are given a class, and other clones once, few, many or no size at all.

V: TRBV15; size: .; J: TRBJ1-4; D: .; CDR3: CATSRDKVETVGRKKLFF; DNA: TGTGCCACCAGCAGAGATAAAGTAGAAACAGTTGGGAGGAAAAAACTGTTTTTT
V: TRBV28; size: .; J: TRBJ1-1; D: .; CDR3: CASSPRTASAEAFF; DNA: TGTGCCAGCAGCCCAAGGACCGCCTCAGCTGAAGCTTTCTTT
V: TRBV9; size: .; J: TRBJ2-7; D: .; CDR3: CASSVNPGSEQYF; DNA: TGTGCCAGCAGCGTAAACCCGGGATCCGAGCAGTACTTC
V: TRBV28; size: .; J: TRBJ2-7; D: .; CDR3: CASSPSLSSYEQYF; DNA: TGTGCCAGCAGTCCCTCGTTGAGCTCCTACGAGCAGTACTTC
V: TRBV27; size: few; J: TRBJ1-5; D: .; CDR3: CASSLAGGYQPQHF; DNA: TGTGCCAGCAGTTTGGCGGGGGGGTACCAGCCCCAGCATTTT
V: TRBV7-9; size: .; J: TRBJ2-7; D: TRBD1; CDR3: CASSVRQGRDEQYF; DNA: TGTGCCAGCAGCGTACGACAGGGGCGGGACGAGCAGTACTTC
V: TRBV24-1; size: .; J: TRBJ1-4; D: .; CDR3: CATSPGGTTNEKLFF; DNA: TGTGCCACCTCTCCCGGTGGGACAACTAATGAAAAACTGTTTTTT
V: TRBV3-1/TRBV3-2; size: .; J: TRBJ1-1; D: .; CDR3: CASQLVGDTEAFF; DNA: TGTGCCAGTCAACTAGTGGGGGACACTGAAGCTTTCTTT
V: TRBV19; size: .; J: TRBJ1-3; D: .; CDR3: CASSTGRLFSGNTIYF; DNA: TGTGCCAGTAGTACCGGACGGCTATTCTCTGGAAACACCATATATTTT
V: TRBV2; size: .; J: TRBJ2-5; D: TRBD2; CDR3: CASSTRTSGSGKTQYF; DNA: TGTGCCAGCAGTACGCGGACTAGCGGGAGTGGCAAGACCCAGTACTTC
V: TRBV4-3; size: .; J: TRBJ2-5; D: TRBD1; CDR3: CASSQDGGTGLETQYF; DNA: TGCGCCAGCAGCCAAGACGGGGGGACAGGGCTGGAGACCCAGTACTTC
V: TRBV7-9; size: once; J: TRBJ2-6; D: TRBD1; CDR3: CASRSLTGKTSSGANVLTF; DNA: TGTGCCAGCAGATCTTTGACAGGGAAAACTTCCTCTGGGGCCAACGTCCTGACTTTC
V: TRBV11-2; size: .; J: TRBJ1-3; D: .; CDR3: CASSLEGGLSSGNTIYF; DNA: TGTGCCAGCAGCTTAGAAGGCGGACTAAGCTCTGGAAACACCATATATTTT
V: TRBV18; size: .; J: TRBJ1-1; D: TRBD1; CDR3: CASSPGQGGNTEAFF; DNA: TGTGCCAGCTCACCCGGACAGGGGGGGAACACTGAAGCTTTCTTT
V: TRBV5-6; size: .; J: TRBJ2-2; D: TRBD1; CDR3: CASSGTGGTGELFF; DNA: TGTGCCAGCAGCGGGACAGGGGGGACCGGGGAGCTGTTTTTT
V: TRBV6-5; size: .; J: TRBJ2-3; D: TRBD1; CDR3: CASSSGQGAVTQYF; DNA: TGTGCCAGCAGTTCGGGACAGGGGGCGGTTACGCAGTATTTT
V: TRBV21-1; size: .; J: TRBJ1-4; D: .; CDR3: CASSNGVRLREKLFF; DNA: TGTGCCAGCAGCAACGGGGTCCGCCTGCGGGAAAAACTGTTTTTT
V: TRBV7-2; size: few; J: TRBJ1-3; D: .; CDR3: CASSDARFGDAGNTIYF; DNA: TGTGCCAGCAGCGACGCGAGGTTCGGGGACGCTGGAAACACCATATATTTT
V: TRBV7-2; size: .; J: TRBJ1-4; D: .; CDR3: CASSFGSTNEKLFF; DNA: TGTGCCAGCAGCTTCGGGTCAACTAATGAAAAACTGTTTTTT
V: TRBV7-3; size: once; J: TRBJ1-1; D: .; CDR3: CASSLRGGGGAEAFF; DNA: TGTGCCAGCAGCCTCCGAGGTGGGGGTGGCGCTGAAGCTTTCTTT
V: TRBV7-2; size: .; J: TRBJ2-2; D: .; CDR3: CASSLHPTGELFF; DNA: TGTGCCAGCAGCTTACATCCGACCGGGGAGCTGTTTTTT
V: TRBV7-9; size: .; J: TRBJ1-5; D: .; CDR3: CASSLSPSQPQHF; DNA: TGTGCCAGCAGCTTAAGCCCGTCCCAGCCCCAGCATTTT
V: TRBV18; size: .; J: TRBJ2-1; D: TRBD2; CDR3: CASSRSGGANEQFF; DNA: TGTGCCAGCTCACGTAGCGGGGGGGCAAATGAGCAGTTCTTC
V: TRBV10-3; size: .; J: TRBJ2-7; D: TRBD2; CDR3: CAISPGGLAGKVAYF; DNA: TGTGCCATCAGCCCGGGGGGACTAGCGGGAAAAGTAGCGTACTTC
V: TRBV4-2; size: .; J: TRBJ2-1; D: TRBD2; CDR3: CASSGSGGASYNEQFF; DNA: TGTGCCAGCAGCGGTAGCGGGGGGGCTTCCTACAATGAGCAGTTCTTC
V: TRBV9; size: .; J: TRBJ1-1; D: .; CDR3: CASSVDSVNTEAFF; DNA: TGTGCCAGCAGCGTAGACTCCGTGAACACTGAAGCTTTCTTT
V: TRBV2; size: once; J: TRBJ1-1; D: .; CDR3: CASSVRSRDGAFF; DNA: TGTGCCAGCAGTGTCCGGTCACGAGATGGGGCTTTCTTT
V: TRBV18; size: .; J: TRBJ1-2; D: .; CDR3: CASSPGGDYGYTF; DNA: TGTGCCAGCTCACCAGGCGGAGACTATGGCTACACCTTC
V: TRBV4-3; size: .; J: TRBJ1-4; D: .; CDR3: CASSQDRDITNEKLFF; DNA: TGCGCCAGCAGCCAGGACCGGGACATCACTAATGAAAAACTGTTTTTT
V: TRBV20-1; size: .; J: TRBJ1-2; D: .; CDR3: CSARVGYGYTF; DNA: TGCAGTGCTAGGGTCGGCTATGGCTACACCTTC
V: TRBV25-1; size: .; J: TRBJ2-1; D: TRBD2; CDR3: CASSESGGGNYNEQFF; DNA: TGTGCCAGCAGTGAATCGGGCGGGGGAAACTACAATGAGCAGTTCTTC
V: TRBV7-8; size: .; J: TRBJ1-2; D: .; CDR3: CASSFPGEARGYTF; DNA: TGTGCCAGCAGCTTCCCGGGGGAAGCGCGCGGCTACACCTTC
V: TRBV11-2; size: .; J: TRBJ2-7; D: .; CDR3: CASSLGAGRSYEQYF; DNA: TGTGCCAGCAGCTTAGGGGCGGGACGCTCCTACGAGCAGTACTTC
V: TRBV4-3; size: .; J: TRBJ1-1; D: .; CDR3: CASSQRGANKAFF; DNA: TGCGCCAGCAGCCAACGGGGGGCGAATAAAGCTTTCTTT
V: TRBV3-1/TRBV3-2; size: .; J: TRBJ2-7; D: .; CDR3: CASSQVPRGDYEQYF; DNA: TGTGCCAGCAGCCAAGTTCCCAGGGGGGACTACGAGCAGTACTTC
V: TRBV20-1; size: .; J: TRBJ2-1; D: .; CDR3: CSASQWRDPGVGEQFF; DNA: TGCAGTGCTAGTCAGTGGCGGGACCCCGGGGTCGGTGAGCAGTTCTTC
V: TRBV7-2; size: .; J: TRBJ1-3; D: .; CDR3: CASSFAGDPLTRSGNTIYF; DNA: TGTGCCAGCAGCTTCGCCGGGGATCCCCTTACCAGGTCTGGAAACACCATATATTTT
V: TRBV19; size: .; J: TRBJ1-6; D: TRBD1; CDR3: CASSIRQGNSPLHF; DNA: TGTGCCAGTAGTATTCGACAGGGAAATTCACCCCTCCACTTT
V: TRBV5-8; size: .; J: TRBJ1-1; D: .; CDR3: CASSLAAWTENTEAFF; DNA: TGTGCCAGCAGCTTGGCCGCGTGGACAGAAAACACTGAAGCTTTCTTT
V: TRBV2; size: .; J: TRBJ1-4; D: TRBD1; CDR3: CASSERGRVSEKLFF; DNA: TGTGCCAGCAGTGAAAGGGGGCGGGTTAGTGAAAAACTGTTTTTT
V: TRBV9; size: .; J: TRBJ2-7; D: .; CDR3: CASSGQINSYEQYF; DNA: TGTGCCAGCAGCGGTCAAATTAACTCCTACGAGCAGTACTTC
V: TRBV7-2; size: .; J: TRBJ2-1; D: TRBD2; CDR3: CASRVLAGANEQFF; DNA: TGTGCCAGCAGGGTCCTAGCGGGAGCCAATGAGCAGTTCTTC